One TCR beta chain is described in this entry. Its antigen is not known. The sample is drawn from a study of T cell responses to AZD1222 COVID-19 vaccine. Study results and caveats: Unmutated variant regions are reportedly the target of nearly half of TCRs that are spike-specific. Without day 14 samples, only post-peak T cell repertoires were studied.

CDR1 is MNHEY and CDR2 is SVGAGI in the germline V gene. The V and J ends lost 2 bases and 10 bases respectively, with 13 bases between them. The CDR3 contains 13 residues. Sequenced by immunoSEQ multiplex PCR; TCRdb stores in-frame clones only, minus some. The sample has over 30,000 clones; roughly 85% are singletons. The gene calls are TRBV6-5 and TRBJ2-3; D is possibly TRBD1 (5 bases). The sequencing used peripheral blood, collected 28 days after the second dose of the MenACWY control vaccine. The receptor's source is an adult who received the MenACWY meningococcal vaccine as a control. CDR3 bases: TGTGCCAGCAGTTACGATACAGGACGGGCGCAGTATTTT. It specifies CASSYDTGRAQYF.